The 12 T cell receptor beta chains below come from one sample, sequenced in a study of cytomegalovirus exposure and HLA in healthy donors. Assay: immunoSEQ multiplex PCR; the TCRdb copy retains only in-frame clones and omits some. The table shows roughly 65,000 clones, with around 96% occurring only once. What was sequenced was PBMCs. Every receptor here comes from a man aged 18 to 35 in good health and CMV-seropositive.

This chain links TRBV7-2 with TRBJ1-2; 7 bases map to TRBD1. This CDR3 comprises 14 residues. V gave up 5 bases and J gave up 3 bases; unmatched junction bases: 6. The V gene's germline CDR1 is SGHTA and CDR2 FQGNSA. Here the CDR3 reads CASSPTGHDYGYTF. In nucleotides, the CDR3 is TGTGCCAGCAGCCCGACAGGGCATGACTATGGCTACACCTTC.

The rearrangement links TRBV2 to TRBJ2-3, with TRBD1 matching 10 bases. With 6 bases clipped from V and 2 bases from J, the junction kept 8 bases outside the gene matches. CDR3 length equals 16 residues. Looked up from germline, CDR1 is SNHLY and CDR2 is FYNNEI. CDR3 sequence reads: CASRKAGTGVTDTQYF. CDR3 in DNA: TGTGCCAGCAGGAAAGCCGGGACAGGGGTCACAGATACGCAGTATTTT.

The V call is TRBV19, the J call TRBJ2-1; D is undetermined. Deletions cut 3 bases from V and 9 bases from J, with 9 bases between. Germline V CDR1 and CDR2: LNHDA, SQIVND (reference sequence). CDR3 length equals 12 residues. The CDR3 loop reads CASSIRGIEQFF. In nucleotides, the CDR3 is TGTGCCAGTAGTATTCGAGGTATTGAGCAGTTCTTC.

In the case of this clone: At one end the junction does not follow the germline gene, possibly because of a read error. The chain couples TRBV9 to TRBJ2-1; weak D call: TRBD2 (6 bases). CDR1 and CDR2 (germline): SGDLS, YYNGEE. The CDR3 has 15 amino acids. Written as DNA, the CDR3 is TGTGCCAGCAGCGTAGATGGGGCGGGGTACAATGAACAGTTCTTC. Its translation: CASSVDGAGYNEQFF.

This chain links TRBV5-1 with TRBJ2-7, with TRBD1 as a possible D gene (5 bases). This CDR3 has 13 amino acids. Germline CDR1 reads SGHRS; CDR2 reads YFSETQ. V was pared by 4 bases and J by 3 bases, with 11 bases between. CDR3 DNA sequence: TGCGCCAGCAGCCCCAGGGATCTCTACGAGCAGTACTTC. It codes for CASSPRDLYEQYF.

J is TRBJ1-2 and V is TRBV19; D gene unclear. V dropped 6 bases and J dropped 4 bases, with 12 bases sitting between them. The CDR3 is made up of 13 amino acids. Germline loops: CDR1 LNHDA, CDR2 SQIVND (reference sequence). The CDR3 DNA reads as TGTGCCAGTAGCTTCCGGGATTTCTATGGCTACACCTTC. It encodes CASSFRDFYGYTF.

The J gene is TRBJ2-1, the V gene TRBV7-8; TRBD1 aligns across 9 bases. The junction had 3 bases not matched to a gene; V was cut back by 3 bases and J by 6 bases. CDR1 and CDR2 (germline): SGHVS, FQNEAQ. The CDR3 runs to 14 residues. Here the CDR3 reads CASSLDRGLNEQFF. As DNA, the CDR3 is TGTGCCAGCAGCTTGGACAGGGGTCTCAATGAGCAGTTCTTC.

The CDR3 sequence is CASSGGGTTLYEQYF. For the CDR3, the DNA is TGTGCCAGCAGTGGCGGGGGGACTACACTCTACGAGCAGTACTTC. The chain is built from TRBV6-1 and TRBJ2-7; 8 bases match TRBD2. This CDR3 has 15 amino acids. CDR1 MNHNS and CDR2 SASEGT come from the germline V gene. V dropped 4 bases and J dropped 3; count of bases not matched to a gene: 8.

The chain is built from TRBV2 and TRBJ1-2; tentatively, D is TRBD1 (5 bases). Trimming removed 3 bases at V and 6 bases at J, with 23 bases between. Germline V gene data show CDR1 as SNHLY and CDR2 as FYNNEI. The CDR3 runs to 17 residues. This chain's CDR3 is CASSDAGIHRQRDGYTF. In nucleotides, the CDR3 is TGTGCCAGCAGTGACGCGGGAATTCACAGGCAGCGGGATGGCTACACCTTC.

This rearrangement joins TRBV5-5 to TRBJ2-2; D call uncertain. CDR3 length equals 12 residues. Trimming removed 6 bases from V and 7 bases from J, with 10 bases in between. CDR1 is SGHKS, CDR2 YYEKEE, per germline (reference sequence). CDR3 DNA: TGTGCCAGCACCGTCCTTAACGGGGAGCTGTTTTTT. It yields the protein CASTVLNGELFF.

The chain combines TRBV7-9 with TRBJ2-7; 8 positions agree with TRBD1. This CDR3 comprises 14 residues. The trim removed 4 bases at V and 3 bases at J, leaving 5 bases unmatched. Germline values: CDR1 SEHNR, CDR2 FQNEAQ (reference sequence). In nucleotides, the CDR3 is TGTGCCAGCAGCTCCCAGGGGGCATACTACGAGCAGTACTTC. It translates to CASSSQGAYYEQYF.

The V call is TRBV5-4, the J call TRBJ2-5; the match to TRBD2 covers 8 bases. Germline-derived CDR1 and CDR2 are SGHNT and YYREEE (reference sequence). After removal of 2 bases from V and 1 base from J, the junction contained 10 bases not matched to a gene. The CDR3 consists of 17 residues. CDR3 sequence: CASSLFGTREIQETQYF. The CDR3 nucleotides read TGTGCCAGCAGCTTATTTGGGACTAGGGAGATCCAAGAGACCCAGTACTTC.